This TCR beta chain was retrieved from a study of blood T cell repertoires in COVID-19. The overall study: The United States, Italy and Spain provided the acute and convalescent COVID-19 samples. PBMCs, B-cell-depleted T cells, or T cells provided the cDNA or gDNA that made up the material.

As processed by the authors: The assay estimated nucleated cells by amplifying reference gene primers. This table comes from immunoSEQ multiplex PCR, and its TCRdb copy is limited to in-frame clones, with some not included. That table supplies the V and J calls and clone size; D and trimming were determined from the DNA. Among a few hundred thousand clones listed, about 85% were seen once. With V trimmed by 4 bases and J by 2 bases, 5 bases remained unmatched. The CDR3 is 14 residues long. The germline V gene encodes CDR1 SGHNT and CDR2 YYREEE (reference sequence). In its sample, this clone was seen once. Seattle participants joined during active infection and were tracked over time.

The TCR was taken from a human donor with COVID-19, enrolled during active disease. The donor label of this sample is uncertain. The sample comprised peripheral blood. This rearrangement joins TRBV5-4 to TRBJ1-2; 7 positions agree with TRBD1. This chain's CDR3 is CASSRRTGNYGYTF. CDR3 DNA sequence: TGTGCCAGCAGCCGACGGACAGGAAACTATGGCTACACCTTC.